Below are 27 T cell receptor beta chains sequenced from a single sample in a study of persistence of HIV-infected CD4 T cells. The immunoSEQ assay was version 4, run in survey mode. Assay: immunoSEQ multiplex PCR; the TCRdb copy retains only in-frame clones and omits some. Among 35,000 to 50,000 clones, about 90% were seen once, and the ten largest hold approximately 1%. Anti-CD3/anti-CD28 beads served as a nonspecific positive control stimulus. CD4+ T cells upregulating both CD40 ligand and CD69 were sorted as responding cells. No antigens are known for them. The specimen was CD4+ T cells sorted from PBMCs after roughly 20-hour stimulation, collected from a patient who received antiretroviral therapy. The receptors were sampled from an adult man with HIV who was CMV-seropositive.

The chain couples TRBV28 to TRBJ1-4, with a possible D match to TRBD1 (5 bases). This CDR3 has 16 amino acids. Germline CDR1 reads MDHEN; CDR2 reads SYDVKM. Trimming stripped 7 bases from V and 2 bases from J, with 17 bases between. CDR3 protein: CASIRGLKRTNEKLFF. CDR3 nucleotides: TGTGCCAGCATTAGGGGCTTAAAACGGACTAATGAAAAACTGTTTTTT.

The V call is TRBV7-5, the J call TRBJ1-5. TRBV7-5 is a recognized pseudogene. The CDR3 is 15 amino acids. In DNA form, the CDR3 reads TGTGCCAGAAGCTGGGGGGCCGGCGGCAATCAGCCCCAGCATTTT. Translating it yields CARSWGAGGNQPQHF.

In its sample, this clone was seen once. The rearrangement joins TRBV6-6 to TRBJ2-1; perhaps TRBD1 as D (5 bases). Germline V gene sequence: CDR1 MNHNY, CDR2 SVGAGI (reference sequence). This CDR3 has 12 residues. Trimming took 5 bases from V and 6 from J, leaving 8 bases between them. CDR3 protein: CASSRQFNEQFF. The CDR3 nucleotides read TGTGCCAGCAGTAGACAGTTCAATGAGCAGTTCTTC.

This clone has more than one count but fewer than ten. This sequence joins TRBV7-9 and TRBJ1-1; D remains unclear. Germline lookup yields CDR1 SEHNR and CDR2 FQNEAQ (reference sequence). The CDR3 length is 14 residues. V was clipped by 5 bases and J by 2 bases, with 12 bases between them. CDR3 region: CASSPVGSNTEAFF. DNA for the CDR3: TGTGCCAGCAGCCCCGTCGGGTCCAACACTGAAGCTTTCTTT.

V usage is TRBV29-1 and J usage is TRBJ1-4; possibly TRBD1 for D (6 bases). Germline CDR1 SQVTM, CDR2 ANQGSEA. This CDR3 contains 15 residues. V was shortened by 7 bases and J by 0 bases, with 15 bases between the two germline ends. The CDR3: CSAQLQGATNEKLFF. In nucleotides, the CDR3 is TGCAGCGCGCAATTACAGGGAGCAACTAATGAAAAACTGTTTTTT.

This chain links TRBV5-8 with TRBJ2-2; D uncertain. V lost 3 bases and J lost 5, with 8 bases in between. The CDR3 contains 13 residues. Per germline, CDR1 SGHTS and CDR2 YDEGEE. For the CDR3, the DNA is TGTGCCAGCAGCTCAGACGTGACCGGGGAGCTGTTTTTT. Translated, it gives CASSSDVTGELFF.

The gene calls are TRBV21-1 and TRBJ2-7; TRBD2 was called by the table and not checked on the DNA. TRBV21-1 is marked as a pseudogene. The CDR3 spans 16 residues. In nucleotides, the CDR3 is TGTGCCAGCAGCCCCCGGGGGGGACCCGGTTACTACGAGCAGTACTTC. Its translation is CASSPRGGPGYYEQYF.

This rearrangement joins TRBV29-1 to TRBJ2-7, with a possible D match to TRBD2 (6 bases). V lost 4 bases to trimming and J lost 2 bases, with 6 bases between them. Germline V gene sequence: CDR1 SQVTM, CDR2 ANQGSEA. This CDR3 is built from 11 residues. CDR3 coding DNA: TGCAGCGTTGGGAGGGCCTACGAGCAGTACTTC. This encodes CSVGRAYEQYF.

V gene TRBV28 combines with J gene TRBJ1-3, with 9 bases that match TRBD1. With V trimmed by 6 bases and J by 2 bases, 8 bases remained unmatched. CDR1 and CDR2 from the germline V gene are MDHEN and SYDVKM. The CDR3 runs 16 residues. The chain's CDR3 is CASRIQGAGTGNTIYF. CDR3 bases: TGTGCCAGCAGGATACAGGGGGCAGGAACTGGAAACACCATATATTTT.

This clone was recorded only once. The DNA of the CDR3 is TGTGCCAGCAGGGGTTCAAGAGCAGGGGCTGAAGCTTTCTTT. This codes for CASRGSRAGAEAFF. V gene TRBV6-5 combines with J gene TRBJ1-1, with D tentatively TRBD1 (6 bases). The germline CDR1 and CDR2 sequences are MNHEY and SVGAGI. Trimming took 6 bases from V and 6 from J, leaving 17 bases between them. The CDR3 contains 14 residues.

This clone came up once. The CDR3 sequence: CSVSLLLAEAFF. CDR3 coding DNA: TGCAGCGTGTCTCTGTTGTTGGCTGAAGCTTTCTTT. The chain combines TRBV29-1 with TRBJ1-1, with D unclear. The CDR3 has 12 residues. Trimming left V 6 bases short and J 6 bases short, with 14 bases between. The germline V gene encodes CDR1 SQVTM and CDR2 ANQGSEA. Variable domain in full (rest from reference TRBV29-1 and TRBJ1-1): SAVISQKPSRDICQRGTSLTIQCQVDSQVTMMFWYRQQPGQSLTLIATANQGSEATYESGFVIDKFPISRPNLTFSTLTVSNMSPEDSSIYLCSVSLLLAEAFFGQGTRLTVV.

V is TRBV2 and J is TRBJ1-1, with D perhaps matching TRBD1 (5 bases). CDR1 SNHLY and CDR2 FYNNEI come from the germline V gene. The V gene lost 5 bases and the J gene lost 3 bases, with 13 bases spanning the gap. The CDR3 consists of 14 residues. DNA for the CDR3: TGTGCCAGCAGTTATGGGGGGGTGGACACTGAAGCTTTCTTT. Translating it yields CASSYGGVDTEAFF.

The J gene is TRBJ2-2, the V gene TRBV19; no firm D call. This CDR3 is built from 14 residues. The V gene's germline CDR1 is LNHDA and CDR2 SQIVND (reference sequence). V was clipped by 6 bases and J by 2 bases, with 10 bases between them. CDR3 residues: CASRRTTNTGELFF. The CDR3 DNA sequence: TGTGCCAGTAGGAGGACCACAAACACCGGGGAGCTGTTTTTT. The full variable domain, in which reference TRBV19 and TRBJ2-2 provide the parts outside the CDR3, is DGGITQSPKYLFRKEGQNVTLSCEQNLNHDAMYWYRQDPGQGLRLIYYSQIVNDFQKGDIAEGYSVSREKKESFPLTVTSAQKNPTAFYLCASRRTTNTGELFFGEGSRLTVL.

The sample holds one count of this clone. The chain employs TRBV19 and TRBJ1-1; D unresolved. Germline CDR1 reads LNHDA; CDR2 reads SQIVND (reference sequence). Trimming cost V 7 bases and J 4 bases, with 19 bases left between them. The CDR3 is 15 residues long. The CDR3: CASTLGPPGGTEAFF. The CDR3 region has the DNA TGTGCCAGTACCCTTGGGCCCCCCGGAGGCACTGAAGCTTTCTTT. The complete variable domain, with remaining parts taken from reference TRBV19 and TRBJ1-1, reads DGGITQSPKYLFRKEGQNVTLSCEQNLNHDAMYWYRQDPGQGLRLIYYSQIVNDFQKGDIAEGYSVSREKKESFPLTVTSAQKNPTAFYLCASTLGPPGGTEAFFGQGTRLTVV.

J is TRBJ2-3 and V is TRBV3-1 (or the pseudogene TRBV3-2); the D is unclear. CDR1 is LGHDT and CDR2 is YNNKEL in the germline V gene (reference sequence). V was trimmed by 3 bases and J by 6 bases, leaving 10 bases between them. There are 13 residues in the CDR3. The CDR3 protein is CASSQTQGDTQYF. In DNA, the CDR3 is TGTGCCAGCAGCCAGACCCAAGGGGATACGCAGTATTTT.

This chain uses TRBV29-1 with TRBJ2-3; TRBD2 agrees at 11 bases. Germline-derived CDR1 and CDR2 are SQVTM and ANQGSEA. V lost 4 bases and J lost 2; bases outside the gene matches: 5. The CDR3 totals 15 residues. The CDR3 DNA reads as TGCAGCGTTGGCCTGACTAGCGGGATCACAGATACGCAGTATTTT. This gives the protein CSVGLTSGITDTQYF.

The chain carries TRBV6-5 and TRBJ1-6, with D tentatively TRBD1 (5 bases). The V gene lost 7 bases and the J gene lost 11 bases, with 21 bases spanning the gap. Germline CDR1 is MNHEY and CDR2 is SVGAGI. CDR3 length equals 15 residues. The CDR3: CASMGDVNWRTPLHF. The CDR3 DNA reads TGTGCCAGCATGGGGGACGTTAATTGGAGGACACCCCTCCACTTT.

This chain links TRBV19 with TRBJ1-5, with 9 bases aligning to TRBD1. The CDR3 sequence is 13 residues long. The germline V gene has CDR1 LNHDA and CDR2 SQIVND (reference sequence). V shed 3 bases, J shed 7 bases, and the junction held 1 base outside the gene matches. The CDR3 loop reads CASSMDRGQPQHF. Written as DNA, the CDR3 is TGTGCCAGTAGTATGGACAGGGGACAGCCCCAGCATTTT.

The chain joins TRBV19 to TRBJ2-1; D is possibly TRBD2 (7 bases). Germline V gives CDR1 LNHDA, CDR2 SQIVND (reference sequence). V lost 0 bases and J 9 bases, leaving 15 bases between the germline ends. The CDR3 runs to 15 residues. CDR3 sequence: CASSIDQRGALEQFF. The CDR3 bases are TGTGCCAGTAGTATAGATCAACGGGGGGCTCTTGAGCAGTTCTTC.

As regards this clone: The same CDR3 arises from other DNA sequences in this sample as well. The rearrangement links TRBV2 to TRBJ1-5, with D maybe TRBD1 (6 bases). The CDR3 has 14 amino acids. From germline, CDR1 is SNHLY and CDR2 FYNNEI. V lost 1 base and J 4 bases, leaving 8 bases between the germline ends. The CDR3 is CASSEGRGNQPQHF. The CDR3 DNA sequence: TGTGCCAGCAGTGAAGGCAGGGGTAATCAGCCCCAGCATTTT.

This clone was seen only once. The chain joins TRBV5-1 to TRBJ2-3, with D hard to call. Germline V CDR1 and CDR2: SGHRS, YFSETQ. Trimming shortened V by 0 bases and J by 4 bases, and 9 bases separated the two germline ends. The CDR3 consists of 14 residues. CDR3 bases: TGCGCCAGCAGCTTGGGGGGTGCCCCAGATACGCAGTATTTT. Its translation: CASSLGGAPDTQYF.

This chain uses TRBV28 with TRBJ1-6; D might be TRBD1 (6 bases). V was pared by 2 bases and J by 6 bases, with 8 bases between. CDR1 and CDR2 from the germline V gene are MDHEN and SYDVKM. The CDR3 has 14 residues. The CDR3 region is CASSLVQGNSPLHF. CDR3 coding DNA: TGTGCCAGCAGTTTAGTACAGGGTAATTCACCCCTCCACTTT.

The chain recombines TRBV19 with TRBJ1-5, with D uncertain. Germline lookup yields CDR1 LNHDA and CDR2 SQIVND (reference sequence). The V and J ends lost 4 bases and 7 bases respectively, with 8 bases between them. The length of the CDR3 is 12 residues. CDR3 DNA: TGTGCCAGTAGTAGGTATGGACAGCCCCAGCATTTT. It translates to CASSRYGQPQHF.

Worth noting for this clone: One junction end does not reproduce the germline sequence, and a read error may be involved. The chain uses TRBV6-5 and TRBJ1-1; D is ambiguous. Germline CDR1 reads MNHEY; CDR2 reads SVGAGI. This CDR3 contains 10 residues. For the CDR3, the DNA is TGTGCCATCAGTCAGACCGAAGCTTTCTTT. Its translation is CAISQTEAFF.

The chain uses TRBV27 and TRBJ1-1, with 9 bases matching TRBD1. Germline CDR1 and CDR2: MNHEY and SMNVEV (reference sequence). Trimming cost V 5 bases and J 4 bases; bases outside gene matches: 5. This CDR3 is 14 amino acids long. DNA of the CDR3: TGTGCCAGCAGTGGAGGGACAGGGAGCACTGAAGCTTTCTTT. Its protein product is CASSGGTGSTEAFF.

This chain links TRBV6-2 or TRBV6-3 with TRBJ2-2; TRBD1 might be the D (5 bases). This CDR3 is 17 amino acids long. Trimming stripped 5 bases from V and 6 bases from J, with 22 bases between. Per the germline V gene, CDR1 is MNHEY and CDR2 is SVGEGT. The CDR3 loop reads CASSAAQGAGQAGELFF. The CDR3 nucleotides are TGTGCCAGCAGTGCGGCTCAAGGGGCAGGTCAAGCCGGGGAGCTGTTTTTT.

This chain links TRBV19 with TRBJ1-1, with a possible D match to TRBD1 (5 bases). Deletions cut 8 bases from V and 0 bases from J, with 19 bases between. CDR3 length: 16 residues. CDR1 is LNHDA and CDR2 is SQIVND in the germline V gene (reference sequence). CDR3 loop: CASLPHWTGLNTEAFF. CDR3 coding DNA: TGTGCCAGTCTGCCACATTGGACGGGGCTGAACACTGAAGCTTTCTTT.